These 3 T cell receptor beta chains originate from one sample sequenced in a study of cytomegalovirus exposure and HLA in healthy donors (dated by TCRdb to 2017 to 2019). The library was built by means of the immunoSEQ multiplex PCR assay. For the multiplex PCR, a mixture combining 60 forward primers for TCR Vbeta segments and 13 reverse primers for TCR Jbeta segments was used. This immuneACCESS table, as held by TCRdb, lists in-frame sequences with V and J called but not all clones. Of the missing ones, under half trace to an unresolved V gene in checked studies; the others have no known cause. The sample has 150,000 to 200,000 clones on record, roughly 85% of them singletons. The ten largest clones add up to around 2.1% of the sample. Material: PBMCs. The receptors shown here come from a man between 18 and 29 years old in good health and CMV-seropositive.

This clone was observed a handful of times. The gene calls are TRBV7-6 and TRBJ1-1; D is uncertain. V was shortened by 2 bases and J by 3 bases, with 7 bases between the two germline ends. From germline, CDR1 is SGHVS and CDR2 FNYEAQ. This CDR3 has 13 residues. The CDR3 loop is CASSLPPYTEAFF. The DNA for the CDR3 is TGTGCCAGCAGCTTACCCCCCTACACTGAAGCTTTCTTT.

The genes are TRBV7-9 and TRBJ1-3; TRBD1 might be the D (5 bases). CDR1 is SEHNR and CDR2 is FQNEAQ in the germline V gene (reference sequence). V lost 3 bases to trimming and J lost 0 bases, with 9 bases between them. This CDR3 is built from 15 residues. The CDR3 DNA is TGTGCCAGCAGCTTGGGGGGGGGCTCTGGAAACACCATATATTTT. Translating it yields CASSLGGGSGNTIYF.

This clone appeared a few times. The chain joins TRBV7-2 to TRBJ2-5; possible D gene TRBD2, 5 bases. V was shortened by 4 bases and J by 5 bases, with 17 bases between the two germline ends. Germline V gene lookup returns CDR1 SGHTA and CDR2 FQGNSA. The CDR3 has 15 residues. CDR3 loop: CASSSRTPGGETQYF. The CDR3 coding sequence is TGTGCCAGCAGCTCCCGGACCCCTGGCGGGGAGACCCAGTACTTC.